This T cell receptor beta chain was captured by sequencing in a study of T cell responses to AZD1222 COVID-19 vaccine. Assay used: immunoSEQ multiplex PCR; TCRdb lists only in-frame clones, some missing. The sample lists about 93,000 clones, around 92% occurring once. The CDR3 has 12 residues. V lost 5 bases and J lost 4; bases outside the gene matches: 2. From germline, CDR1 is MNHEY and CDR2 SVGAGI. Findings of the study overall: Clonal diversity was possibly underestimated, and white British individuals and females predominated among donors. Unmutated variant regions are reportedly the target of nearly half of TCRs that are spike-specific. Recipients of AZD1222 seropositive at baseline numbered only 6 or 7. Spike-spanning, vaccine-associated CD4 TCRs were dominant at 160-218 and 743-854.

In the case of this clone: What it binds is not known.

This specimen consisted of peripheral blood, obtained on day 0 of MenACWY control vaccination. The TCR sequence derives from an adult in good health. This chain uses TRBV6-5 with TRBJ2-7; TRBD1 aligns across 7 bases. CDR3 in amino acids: CASSTGVYEQYF. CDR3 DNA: TGTGCCAGCAGTACAGGGGTTTACGAGCAGTACTTC.